Below are 29 T cell receptor beta chains sequenced from a single sample in a study of blood T cell repertoires in COVID-19. Measured with immunoSEQ multiplex PCR; TCRdb has only the in-frame clones, and not every one. Of tens of thousands of clones listed, roughly 92% are singletons. Sequenced sample: peripheral blood. All receptors come from a man between 60 and 75 years old with acute or convalescent COVID-19.

The V gene is TRBV5-4, the J gene TRBJ2-3; 7 bases fit TRBD1. Germline V gene data show CDR1 as SGHNT and CDR2 as YYREEE (reference sequence). Trimming cost V 3 bases and J 0 bases; bases outside gene matches: 7. CDR3 length: 16 amino acids. CDR3 bases: TGTGCCAGCAGCTACCCGACAGGGATCAGCACAGATACGCAGTATTTT. This translates into CASSYPTGISTDTQYF.

The CDR3 DNA sequence: TGTGCCAGAACGGAGGAGGGCTACGAGCAGTACTTC. Amino acid sequence: CARTEEGYEQYF. V usage is TRBV6-5 and J usage is TRBJ2-7; D might be TRBD2 (6 bases). The length of the CDR3 is 12 residues. The V and J ends lost 9 bases and 3 bases respectively, with 12 bases between them. Germline assignment: CDR1 MNHEY and CDR2 SVGAGI.

V gene TRBV18 combines with J gene TRBJ2-1; 9 positions match TRBD1. This CDR3 is 15 amino acids long. The V and J ends lost 5 bases and 1 base, in that order; junction bases with no gene match: 3. Germline values: CDR1 KGHSH, CDR2 LQKENI. The CDR3 bases are TGTGCCAGCTCATGGGACAGGGTATCCTACAATGAGCAGTTCTTC. Its translation is CASSWDRVSYNEQFF. The full variable domain, completed using reference TRBV18 and TRBJ2-1, is NAGVMQNPRHLVRRRGQEARLRCSPMKGHSHVYWYRQLPEEGLKFMVYLQKENIIDESGMPKERFSAEFPKEGPSILRIQQVVRGDSAAYFCASSWDRVSYNEQFFGPGTRLTVL.

The V and J genes are TRBV6-1 and TRBJ1-4; 8 positions agree with TRBD1. CDR1 is MNHNS and CDR2 is SASEGT in the germline V gene. V shed 0 bases and J 8 bases; nucleotides not matched to a gene: 8. The CDR3 covers 16 residues. Here the CDR3 reads CASSEAGGRGREKLFF. In DNA form, the CDR3 reads TGTGCCAGCAGTGAAGCGGGGGGCAGGGGGCGCGAAAAACTGTTTTTT.

The CDR3 region has the DNA TGTGCCAGCAGCTATGAGATTCAAGAGACCCAGTACTTC. Amino acid sequence: CASSYEIQETQYF. V is TRBV21-1 and J is TRBJ2-5; TRBD2 is the table's D call and was not checked against the DNA. TRBV21-1 is a listed pseudogene. This CDR3 is 13 amino acids long.

In this sample, this clone turned up a few times. Mismatch with germline at one junction end may stem from a read error. The genes are TRBV9 and TRBJ2-7; D is possibly TRBD1 (5 bases). The length of the CDR3 is 14 residues. Germline V gene data show CDR1 as SGDLS and CDR2 as YYNGEE. The CDR3 loop reads CASSVGQGSHEQYF. The CDR3, as DNA: TGTGCCAGCAGCGTAGGTCAGGGCTCCCACGAGCAGTACTTC.

The J gene is TRBJ1-2, the V gene TRBV29-1; 7 nucleotides line up with TRBD1. Unmatched junction bases numbered 5, after V lost 3 bases and J lost 4 bases. Germline V gene sequence: CDR1 SQVTM, CDR2 ANQGSEA. The CDR3 is made up of 13 amino acids. CDR3 loop: CSVDGQGVYGYTF. CDR3 nucleotides: TGCAGCGTTGACGGTCAGGGGGTCTATGGCTACACCTTC.

The chain employs TRBV7-3 and TRBJ2-2; TRBD1 agrees at 7 bases. The CDR3 covers 15 residues. Trimming took 4 bases from V and 4 from J; bases not matched to a gene: 6. Per germline, CDR1 SGHTA and CDR2 FQGTGA. CDR3 DNA: TGTGCCAGCAGCTCCCGACAGGGAAGCACCGGGGAGCTGTTTTTT. Translated, it gives CASSSRQGSTGELFF.

This chain links TRBV9 with TRBJ1-1; D is uncertain. The length of the CDR3 is 11 residues. Trimming pared 4 bases from V and 5 bases from J, leaving 6 bases between. From germline, CDR1 is SGDLS and CDR2 YYNGEE. This CDR3 is CASSPGTEAFF. Written as DNA, the CDR3 is TGTGCCAGCAGCCCCGGGACTGAAGCTTTCTTT.

The rearrangement uses TRBV6-4 and TRBJ2-4; weak D call: TRBD2 (6 bases). The CDR3 spans 13 residues. V lost 5 bases to trimming and J lost 5 bases, with 10 bases between them. Germline V lookup: CDR1 MRHNA, CDR2 SNTAGT. The CDR3 region has the DNA TGTGCCAGCAGTAGCGGGCCCGAAAACATTCAGTACTTC. As protein: CASSSGPENIQYF.

The genes are TRBV3-1 (or the pseudogene TRBV3-2) and TRBJ2-5; D might be TRBD2 (6 bases). Deletions cut 2 bases from V and 10 bases from J, with 11 bases between. This CDR3 has 12 amino acids. Germline CDR1 is LGHDT and CDR2 is YNNKEL (reference sequence). Written as DNA, the CDR3 is TGTGCCAGCAGCCAACGGCGGGGAGGCCAGTACTTC. It encodes CASSQRRGGQYF.

This sequence joins TRBV30 and TRBJ1-6; D is undetermined. This CDR3 contains 12 residues. The germline gives CDR1 GTSNPN, CDR2 SVGIG (reference sequence). Trimming took off 2 bases at V and 6 bases at J, with 5 bases between the two ends. Written as DNA, the CDR3 is TGTGCCTGGAGTCGGAGTAATTCACCCCTCCACTTT. This translates into CAWSRSNSPLHF. The full variable domain, completed using reference TRBV30 and TRBJ1-6, is SQTIHQWPATLVQPVGSPLSLECTVEGTSNPNLYWYRQAAGRGLQLLFYSVGIGQISSEVPQNLSASRPQDRQFILSSKKLLLSDSGFYLCAWSRSNSPLHFGNGTRLTVT.

V usage is TRBV5-8 and J usage is TRBJ2-3; D is perhaps TRBD1 (7 bases). V lost 0 bases, J lost 2 bases, and 13 bases lay in between. This CDR3 is 16 amino acids long. Germline V gives CDR1 SGHTS, CDR2 YDEGEE. Here the CDR3 DNA reads TGTGCCAGCAGCTTGGCCAGGGGGGAAGTCACAGATACGCAGTATTTT. This translates into CASSLARGEVTDTQYF.

J is TRBJ2-5 and V is TRBV7-6, with TRBD1 as a possible D gene (5 bases). V lost 3 bases, J lost 2 bases, and 13 bases lay in between. CDR3 size: 15 residues. Germline V gene data show CDR1 as SGHVS and CDR2 as FNYEAQ. As DNA, the CDR3 is TGTGCCAGCAGCTTTCGGCAGGGAAGGCAAGAGACCCAGTACTTC. This sequence encodes CASSFRQGRQETQYF.

V usage is TRBV10-3 and J usage is TRBJ2-3; the D gene is possibly TRBD2 (5 bases). Looked up from germline, CDR1 is ENHRY and CDR2 is SYGVKD. V lost 4 bases to trimming and J lost 5 bases, with 7 bases between them. CDR3 length: 12 amino acids. The CDR3 spells CAISVGEDTQYF. The CDR3 nucleotides are TGTGCCATCAGTGTCGGGGAAGATACGCAGTATTTT.

The chain uses TRBV14 and TRBJ1-2, with a tentative D call TRBD1 (6 bases). Between the trimmed V and J ends, which lost 1 base and 8 bases, there was a span of 11 bases. The CDR3 is 13 residues long. CDR1 is SGHDN and CDR2 is FVKESK in the germline V gene. In DNA form, the CDR3 reads TGTGCCAGCAGCCAAGCCAGAGACAGGGGCTACACCTTC. It codes for CASSQARDRGYTF.

The rearrangement uses TRBV30 and TRBJ1-5; D may be TRBD1 (5 bases). The CDR3 length is 13 residues. Germline CDR1 is GTSNPN and CDR2 is SVGIG (reference sequence). V lost 3 bases, J lost 3 bases, and 9 bases lay in between. This chain's CDR3 is CAWSEDNNQPQHF. The CDR3 nucleotides are TGTGCCTGGAGCGAGGACAACAATCAGCCCCAGCATTTT.

V gene TRBV6-5 combines with J gene TRBJ2-1; 9 bases map to TRBD2. The V segment lost 2 bases and the J segment 10 bases; nucleotides outside the gene matches: 9. This CDR3 is built from 15 residues. The germline V gene has CDR1 MNHEY and CDR2 SVGAGI. CDR3 in DNA: TGTGCCAGCAGTTACGCGACTAGCGGAAAAGGGGAGCAGTTCTTC. Translating gives CASSYATSGKGEQFF.

The rearrangement uses TRBV9 and TRBJ2-5, with TRBD2 as a possible D gene (6 bases). V shed 0 bases and J shed 5 bases, with 17 bases lying between them. Germline CDR1 reads SGDLS; CDR2 reads YYNGEE. The CDR3 is made up of 16 amino acids. CDR3 loop: CASSVEEGLSGETQYF. The DNA of the CDR3 is TGTGCCAGCAGCGTAGAGGAGGGGTTGTCAGGGGAGACCCAGTACTTC.

The gene calls are TRBV24-1 and TRBJ2-2, with TRBD1 identical over 11 bases. In germline, CDR1 is KGHDR, CDR2 SFDVKD. The CDR3 spans 18 residues. Germline trimming cut 3 bases from V and 3 bases from J; bases unmatched to any gene: 8. As DNA, the CDR3 is TGTGCCACCAGTGATCAAGGGACAGGGGGAACTTACACCGGGGAGCTGTTTTTT. Translated, it gives CATSDQGTGGTYTGELFF.

The chain has TRBV11-2 and TRBJ2-7; 8 bases match TRBD1. This CDR3 is 13 amino acids long. Unmatched junction bases numbered 7, after V lost 5 bases and J lost 7 bases. CDR1 and CDR2 (germline): SGHAT, FQNNGV. The CDR3 DNA reads TGTGCCAGCAGCGCCAGGACAGGGTTTGAGCAGTACTTC. Protein sequence: CASSARTGFEQYF.

This clone showed up just once. The chain combines TRBV11-3 with TRBJ2-5; 9 nucleotides match TRBD1. This CDR3 spans 14 amino acids. Germline CDR1 reads SGHNT; CDR2 reads YENEEA. V lost 5 bases to trimming and J lost 5 bases; unmatched junction nucleotides: 6. This CDR3 reads CASSRTGGGETQYF. As DNA, the CDR3 is TGTGCCAGCAGCCGAACAGGGGGCGGGGAGACCCAGTACTTC.

This clone was recorded only once. The chain employs TRBV19 and TRBJ2-1; D might be TRBD2 (5 bases). The germline V gene has CDR1 LNHDA and CDR2 SQIVND (reference sequence). Trimming took 4 bases from V and 4 from J, leaving 5 bases between them. The CDR3 contains 12 residues. The CDR3: CASSTGYNEQFF. CDR3 nucleotide sequence: TGTGCCAGTAGTACGGGGTACAATGAGCAGTTCTTC.

The chain is built from TRBV27 and TRBJ1-5; 7 nucleotides line up with TRBD1. Losses at the gene ends were 4 bases for V and 1 base for J; bases not matched to a gene: 4. This CDR3 comprises 15 residues. Germline CDR1 is MNHEY and CDR2 is SMNVEV (reference sequence). The CDR3 coding sequence is TGTGCCAGCAGTTCGACAGGGTTGAGCAATCAGCCCCAGCATTTT. It translates to CASSSTGLSNQPQHF.

This sequence joins TRBV12-5 and TRBJ1-5, with D perhaps matching TRBD1 (5 bases). The CDR3 totals 14 residues. CDR1 is LGHNT and CDR2 is FRNRAP in the germline V gene. Trimming cost V 0 bases and J 7 bases, with 10 bases left between them. CDR3 sequence reads: CASGLVPGNQPQHF. CDR3 nucleotides: TGTGCTAGTGGTTTGGTACCAGGGAACCAGCCCCAGCATTTT.

The chain employs TRBV18 and TRBJ2-7; D perhaps matches TRBD1 (5 bases). The V end was cut by 5 bases, the J end by 0 bases, with 11 bases between. This CDR3 region has 14 residues. CDR1 KGHSH and CDR2 LQKENI come from the germline V gene. Here the CDR3 reads CASSTIQDSYEQYF. Written as DNA, the CDR3 is TGTGCCAGCTCAACTATACAGGACTCCTACGAGCAGTACTTC.

V and J are TRBV2 and TRBJ1-4; 11 bases agree with TRBD1. This CDR3 contains 14 residues. Losses at the gene ends were 6 bases for V and 8 bases for J; bases not matched to a gene: 5. Germline assignment: CDR1 SNHLY and CDR2 FYNNEI. The CDR3 loop is CASSPGTGGEKLFF. The CDR3 coding sequence is TGTGCCAGCAGCCCCGGGACAGGGGGGGAAAAACTGTTTTTT.

The V and J genes are TRBV27 and TRBJ2-3, with D possibly being TRBD2 (5 bases). V gave up 6 bases and J gave up 1 base, with 8 bases separating them. The germline CDR1 and CDR2 sequences are MNHEY and SMNVEV (reference sequence). The CDR3 length is 13 residues. CDR3 residues: CASRDSGTDTQYF. The CDR3 region has the DNA TGTGCCAGCAGGGACTCTGGCACAGATACGCAGTATTTT.

This clone has a single count. The gene calls are TRBV7-2 and TRBJ2-5; a possible D gene is TRBD2 (7 bases). CDR1 is SGHTA, CDR2 FQGNSA, per germline. V was cut by 3 bases and J by 2 bases, with 10 bases left in between. The CDR3 has 14 residues. DNA for the CDR3: TGTGCCAGCAGCTTGGGGGGGGCACAAGAGACCCAGTACTTC. As protein: CASSLGGAQETQYF.